This TCR beta chain stems from a study of T-cell memory formation after mild COVID-19. Study-wide background: Clustering of TCRs was largely donor specific. The study's findings and limits: The main location of contracting CD4+ clones was CM and EM, and that of contracting CD8+ clones was EMRA. There were some responding clones in pre-infection memory, which suggested that cross-reactive memory had joined.

For this clonotype: Its antigen remains unidentified.

This CDR3 has 15 residues. In germline, CDR1 is ENHRY, CDR2 SYGVKD. The ends lost 6 bases at V and 2 bases at J; junction bases unmatched: 8. One entry per CDR3 protein, called by TCRdb with MiXCR from the 5' RACE reads. The table has approximately 7,400 distinct CDR3 sequences, 50% to 75% seen once. The sequenced sample was PBMCs or a T cell subset sorted from them (not recorded which). The origin of this receptor is an adult who had mild COVID-19 (a few samples of this study predate the infection). Cell type and time point are not known. J is TRBJ2-3 and V is TRBV10-3; TRBD2 matches 7 bases. The CDR3 reads CAISSSGISTDTQYF. CDR3 DNA: TGTGCCATCAGCTCCAGCGGGATATCCACAGATACGCAGTATTTT.